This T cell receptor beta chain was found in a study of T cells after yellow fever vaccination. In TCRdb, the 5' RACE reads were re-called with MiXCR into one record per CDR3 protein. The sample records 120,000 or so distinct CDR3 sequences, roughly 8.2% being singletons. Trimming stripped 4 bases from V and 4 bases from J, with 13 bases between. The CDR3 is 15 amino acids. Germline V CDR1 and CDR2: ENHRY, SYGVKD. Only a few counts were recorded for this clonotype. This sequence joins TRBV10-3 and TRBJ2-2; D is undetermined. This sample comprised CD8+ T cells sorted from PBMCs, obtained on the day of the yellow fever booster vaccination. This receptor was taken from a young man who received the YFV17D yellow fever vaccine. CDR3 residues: CAISVGHFSTGELFF. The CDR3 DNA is TGTGCCATCAGTGTAGGTCACTTCTCCACCGGGGAGCTGTTTTTT.